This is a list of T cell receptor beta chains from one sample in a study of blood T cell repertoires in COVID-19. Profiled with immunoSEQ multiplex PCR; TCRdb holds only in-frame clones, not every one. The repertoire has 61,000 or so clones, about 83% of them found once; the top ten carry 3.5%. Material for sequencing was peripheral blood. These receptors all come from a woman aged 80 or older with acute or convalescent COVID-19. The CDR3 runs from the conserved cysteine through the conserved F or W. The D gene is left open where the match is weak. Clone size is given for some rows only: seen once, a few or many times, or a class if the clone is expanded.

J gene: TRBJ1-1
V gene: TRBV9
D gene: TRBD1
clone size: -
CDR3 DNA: TGTGCCAGCAGCCCCGACAGGGGGCTAGGGGGGCCATTGAACACTGAAGCTTTCTTT
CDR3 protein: CASSPDRGLGGPLNTEAFF

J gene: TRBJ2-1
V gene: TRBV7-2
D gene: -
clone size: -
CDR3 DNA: TGTGCCAGCGGAGCGGGCGGACGACTGGGGAATGAGCAGTTCTTC
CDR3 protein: CASGAGGRLGNEQFF

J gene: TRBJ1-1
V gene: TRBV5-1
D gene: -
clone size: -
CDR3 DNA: TGCGCCAGCAGCACGAATGAGGTGACCCCGAACACTGAAGCTTTCTTT
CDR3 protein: CASSTNEVTPNTEAFF

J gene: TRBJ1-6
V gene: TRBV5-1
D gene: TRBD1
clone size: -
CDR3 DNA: TGCGCCAGCAGCCGAGAGACAGGGTATAATTCACCCCTCCACTTT
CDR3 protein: CASSRETGYNSPLHF

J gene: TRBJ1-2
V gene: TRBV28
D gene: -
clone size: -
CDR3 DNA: TGTGCCAGCAGCCGAGGACAGATGTATGGCTACACCTTC
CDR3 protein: CASSRGQMYGYTF

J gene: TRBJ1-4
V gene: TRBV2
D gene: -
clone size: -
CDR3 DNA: TGTGCCAGCAGTGACGCCCGGGGGATCGGAGAAAAACTGTTTTTT
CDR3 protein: CASSDARGIGEKLFF

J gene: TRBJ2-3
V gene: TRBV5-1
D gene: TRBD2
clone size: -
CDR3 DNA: TGCGCCAGCAGCCCTGGACTAGCGGGGACCCGTGGTACGCAGTATTTT
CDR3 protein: CASSPGLAGTRGTQYF

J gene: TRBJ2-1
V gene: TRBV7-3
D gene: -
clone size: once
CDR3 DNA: TGTGCCAGCAGCCGACGCGGAGACTACAATGAGCAGTTCTTC
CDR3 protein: CASSRRGDYNEQFF

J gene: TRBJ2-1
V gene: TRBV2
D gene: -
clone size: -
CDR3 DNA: TGTGCCAGCCTGCTGGTGCTACTAGAGCACAATGAGCAGTTCTTC
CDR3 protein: CASLLVLLEHNEQFF

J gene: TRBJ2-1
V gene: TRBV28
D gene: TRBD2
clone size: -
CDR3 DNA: TGTGCCAGCCCCCCTTCTGGCGGGAGGGCGCACAATGAGCAGTTCTTC
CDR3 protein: CASPPSGGRAHNEQFF

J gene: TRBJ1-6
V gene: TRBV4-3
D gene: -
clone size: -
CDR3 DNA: TGCGCCAGCAGCCAAGACGGGGTGTTGAATTCACCCCTCCACTTT
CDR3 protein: CASSQDGVLNSPLHF

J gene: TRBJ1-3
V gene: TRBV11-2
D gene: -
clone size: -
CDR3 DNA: TGTGCCAGCAGCTTAGGCGGCTCTGGAAACACCATATATTTT
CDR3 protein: CASSLGGSGNTIYF

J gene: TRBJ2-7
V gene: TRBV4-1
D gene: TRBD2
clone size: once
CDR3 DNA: TGCGCCAGCAGCCAAGGGGAGGGGAGGTACGAGCAGTACTTC
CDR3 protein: CASSQGEGRYEQYF

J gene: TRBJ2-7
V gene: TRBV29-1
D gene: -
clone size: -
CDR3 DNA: TGCAGCGTTGAACCGGGACTGGGTGAGCAGTACTTC
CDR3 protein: CSVEPGLGEQYF

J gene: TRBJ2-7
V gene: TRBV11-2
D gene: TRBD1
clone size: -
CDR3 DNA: TGTGCCAGCAGCCTGCTTGCCCCGGGACAGGGCACCTGGGAGCAGTACTTC
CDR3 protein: CASSLLAPGQGTWEQYF

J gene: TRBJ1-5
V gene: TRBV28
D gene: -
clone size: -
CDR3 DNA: TGTGCCAGCAGTTTGCCGGTTAGCAATCAGCCCCAGCATTTT
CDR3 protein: CASSLPVSNQPQHF

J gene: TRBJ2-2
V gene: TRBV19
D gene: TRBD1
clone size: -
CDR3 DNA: TGTGCCAGTATATCGTGGGGTCGGACAGGGGTTCCCGGGGAGCTGTTTTTT
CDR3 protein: CASISWGRTGVPGELFF

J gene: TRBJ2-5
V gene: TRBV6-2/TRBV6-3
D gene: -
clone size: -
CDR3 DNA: TGTGCCAGCAGCCCCGGTGGAGAGACCCAGTACTTC
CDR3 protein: CASSPGGETQYF

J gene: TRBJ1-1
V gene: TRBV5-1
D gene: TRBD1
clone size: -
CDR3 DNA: TGCGCCAGCAGCCCGGGACAGGGGGCTCCTATCACTGAAGCTTTCTTT
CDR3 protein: CASSPGQGAPITEAFF

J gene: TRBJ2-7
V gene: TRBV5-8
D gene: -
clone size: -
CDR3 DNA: TGTGCCAGCAGCTTGGGTTGGGGGGTGCAGTACTTC
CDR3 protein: CASSLGWGVQYF

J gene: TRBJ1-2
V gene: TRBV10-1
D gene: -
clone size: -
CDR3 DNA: TGCGCCAGCAGTGCCTCGGGGGGCAAAGGCTACACCTTC
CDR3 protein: CASSASGGKGYTF

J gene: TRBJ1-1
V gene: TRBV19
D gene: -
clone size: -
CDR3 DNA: TGTGCCAGTAGTATAAAGGAGGGGATGAACACTGAAGCTTTCTTT
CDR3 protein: CASSIKEGMNTEAFF

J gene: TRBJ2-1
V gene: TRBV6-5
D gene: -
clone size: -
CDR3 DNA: TGTGCCAGCAGTCGGTCCAACCAGCGGAACAATGAGCAGTTCTTC
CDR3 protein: CASSRSNQRNNEQFF

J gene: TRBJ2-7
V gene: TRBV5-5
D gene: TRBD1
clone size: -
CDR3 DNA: TGTGCCAGCAGCTTCTCTACAGGGGTGGCGGCCTACGAGCAGTACTTC
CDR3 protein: CASSFSTGVAAYEQYF

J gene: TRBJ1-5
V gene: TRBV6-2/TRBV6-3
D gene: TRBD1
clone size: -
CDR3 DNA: TGTGCCAGCAGTTACCCCCCGGGACAGGGTCATAGCAATCAGCCCCAGCATTTT
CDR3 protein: CASSYPPGQGHSNQPQHF

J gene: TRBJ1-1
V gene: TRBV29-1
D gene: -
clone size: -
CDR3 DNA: TGCAGCGTTAATGCGGGGGCCACTACGTGGGAAGCTTTCTTT
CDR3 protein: CSVNAGATTWEAFF

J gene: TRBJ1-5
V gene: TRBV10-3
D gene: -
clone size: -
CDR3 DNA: TGTGCCATCAAGGGGGAGAGCAATCAGCCCCAGCATTTT
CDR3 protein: CAIKGESNQPQHF

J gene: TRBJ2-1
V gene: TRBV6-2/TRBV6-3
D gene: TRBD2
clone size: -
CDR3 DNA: TGTGCCAGCAGTTACCCCGGGACTAGCCCCTACAATGAGCAGTTCTTC
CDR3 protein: CASSYPGTSPYNEQFF

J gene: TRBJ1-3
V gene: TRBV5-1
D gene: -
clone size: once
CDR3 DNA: TGCGCCAGCAGCTTGGAATCGGACTCAGGAAACACCATATATTTT
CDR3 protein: CASSLESDSGNTIYF

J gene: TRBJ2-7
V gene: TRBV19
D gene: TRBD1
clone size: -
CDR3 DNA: TGTGCCAGTAGCGATCCGGGACAGGGAGTCTACGAGCAGTACTTC
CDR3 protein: CASSDPGQGVYEQYF

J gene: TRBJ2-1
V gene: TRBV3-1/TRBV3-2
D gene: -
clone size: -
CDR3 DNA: TGTGCCAGCAGCTTTACCCTTAGGACAGCCCGGTACAATGAGCAGTTCTTC
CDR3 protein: CASSFTLRTARYNEQFF

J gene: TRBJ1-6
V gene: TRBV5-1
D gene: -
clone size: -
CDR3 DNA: TGCGCCAGCAGCGTGGACGGACTTCCACCCCTCCACTTT
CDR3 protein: CASSVDGLPPLHF

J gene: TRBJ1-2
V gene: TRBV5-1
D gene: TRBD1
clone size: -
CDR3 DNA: TGCGCCAGCAGCCGGGACAGCGACTATGGCTACACCTTC
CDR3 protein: CASSRDSDYGYTF

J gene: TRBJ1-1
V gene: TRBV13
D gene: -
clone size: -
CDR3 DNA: TGTGCCAGCAGCCTTTTGAACACTGAAGCTTTCTTT
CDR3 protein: CASSLLNTEAFF

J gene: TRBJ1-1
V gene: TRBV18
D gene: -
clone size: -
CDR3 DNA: TGTGCCAGCTCACCAGACGGGGGACTACGACCTGAAGCTTTCTTT
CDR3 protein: CASSPDGGLRPEAFF

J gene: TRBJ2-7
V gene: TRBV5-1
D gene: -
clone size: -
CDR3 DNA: TGCGCCAGCAGCTTCGGGTCAGCGGTCTACGAGCAGTACTTC
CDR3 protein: CASSFGSAVYEQYF

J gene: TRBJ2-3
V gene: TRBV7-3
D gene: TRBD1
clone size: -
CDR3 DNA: TGTGCCAGCAGCCCACGGACAGGGTTGGGGATAGATACGCAGTATTTT
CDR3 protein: CASSPRTGLGIDTQYF

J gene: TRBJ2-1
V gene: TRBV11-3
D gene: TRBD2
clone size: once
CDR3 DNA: TGTGCCAGCAGCTTAGAAGCGGGAACCTACAATGAGCAGTTCTTC
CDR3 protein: CASSLEAGTYNEQFF

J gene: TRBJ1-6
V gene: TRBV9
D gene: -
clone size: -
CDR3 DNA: TGTGCCAGCAGCGTACTAGACAGTAATTCACCCCTCCACTTT
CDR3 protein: CASSVLDSNSPLHF

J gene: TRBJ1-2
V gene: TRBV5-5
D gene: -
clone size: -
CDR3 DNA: TGTGCCAGCAGCCAGGGCGTAAACTATGGCTACACCTTC
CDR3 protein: CASSQGVNYGYTF

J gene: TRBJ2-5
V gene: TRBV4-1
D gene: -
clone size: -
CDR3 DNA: TGCGCCAGCAGCCAAGTAATTTTTCGCCTCCAGGATAAAGAGACCCAGTACTTC
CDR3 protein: CASSQVIFRLQDKETQYF

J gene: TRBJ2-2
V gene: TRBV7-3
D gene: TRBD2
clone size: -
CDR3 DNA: TGTGCCAGCAGCTTATACGGGGGGGACACCGGGGAGCTGTTTTTT
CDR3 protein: CASSLYGGDTGELFF

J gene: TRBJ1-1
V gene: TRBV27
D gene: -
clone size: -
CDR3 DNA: TGTGCCAGCAGTTTAACAGGGTTGGGGACTGAAGCTTTCTTT
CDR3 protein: CASSLTGLGTEAFF

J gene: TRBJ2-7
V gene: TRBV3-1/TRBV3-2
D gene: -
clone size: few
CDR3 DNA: TGTGCCAGCAGCCAAGGAGGGACAACCTCCTACGAGCAGTACTTC
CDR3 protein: CASSQGGTTSYEQYF

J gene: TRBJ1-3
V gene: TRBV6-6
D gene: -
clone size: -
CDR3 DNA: TGTGCCAGCAGACGGGGGGGAGGTGGAAACACCATATATTTT
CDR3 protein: CASRRGGGGNTIYF

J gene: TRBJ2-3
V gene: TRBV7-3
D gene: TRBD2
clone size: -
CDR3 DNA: TGTGCCAGCAGCATAGGGCCTAGCGGAGGGGGCACAGATACGCAGTATTTT
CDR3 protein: CASSIGPSGGGTDTQYF

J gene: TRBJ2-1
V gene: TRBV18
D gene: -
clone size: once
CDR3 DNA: TGTGCCAGCTCCCGAGGCTCCTACAATGAGCAGTTCTTC
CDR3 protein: CASSRGSYNEQFF

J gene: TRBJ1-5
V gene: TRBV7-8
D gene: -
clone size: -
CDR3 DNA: TGTGCCAGCAGCTTAACAGGAATTCAGCCCCAGCATTTT
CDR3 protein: CASSLTGIQPQHF

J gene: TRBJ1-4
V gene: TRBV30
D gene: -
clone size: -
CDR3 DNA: TGTGCCTGGAGTCGGAGAGGAGGAAATGAAAAACTGTTTTTT
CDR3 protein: CAWSRRGGNEKLFF

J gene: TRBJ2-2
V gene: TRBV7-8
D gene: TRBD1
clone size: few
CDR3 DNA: TGTGCCAGCAGCTTAATCGGACAGGGTATCGGGGAGCTGTTTTTT
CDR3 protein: CASSLIGQGIGELFF

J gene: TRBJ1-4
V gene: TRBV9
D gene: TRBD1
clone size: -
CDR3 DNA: TGTGCCAGCAGCGCCTGGACAGGTGGGAGTGAAAAACTGTTTTTT
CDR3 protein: CASSAWTGGSEKLFF

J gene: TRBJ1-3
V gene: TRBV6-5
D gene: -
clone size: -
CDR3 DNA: TGTGCCAGCAGATCAGGTTACTCTGGAAACACCATATATTTT
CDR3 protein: CASRSGYSGNTIYF

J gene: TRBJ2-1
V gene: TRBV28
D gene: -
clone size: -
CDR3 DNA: TGTGCCAGCAGTTTGAACAGGCCTCCCTACAATGAGCAGTTCTTC
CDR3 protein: CASSLNRPPYNEQFF

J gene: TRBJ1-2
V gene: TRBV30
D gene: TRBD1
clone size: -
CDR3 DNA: TGTGCCTTACCGGGACAGGGGGCGAAAGGCTACACCTTC
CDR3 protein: CALPGQGAKGYTF

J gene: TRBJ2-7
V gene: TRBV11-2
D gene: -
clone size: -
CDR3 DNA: TGTGCCAGCAGCTTTTTTAGCATCTACGAGCAGTACTTC
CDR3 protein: CASSFFSIYEQYF

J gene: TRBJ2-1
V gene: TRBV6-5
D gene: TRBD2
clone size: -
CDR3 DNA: TGTGCCAGCAGGACTAGCGGGCTCCCCTACAATGAGCAGTTCTTC
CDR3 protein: CASRTSGLPYNEQFF

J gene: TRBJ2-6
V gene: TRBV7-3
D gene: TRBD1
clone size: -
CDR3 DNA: TGTGCCAGCAGCTCAACCTCGGGACAGGGATCCGGGGCCAACGTCCTGACTTTC
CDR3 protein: CASSSTSGQGSGANVLTF